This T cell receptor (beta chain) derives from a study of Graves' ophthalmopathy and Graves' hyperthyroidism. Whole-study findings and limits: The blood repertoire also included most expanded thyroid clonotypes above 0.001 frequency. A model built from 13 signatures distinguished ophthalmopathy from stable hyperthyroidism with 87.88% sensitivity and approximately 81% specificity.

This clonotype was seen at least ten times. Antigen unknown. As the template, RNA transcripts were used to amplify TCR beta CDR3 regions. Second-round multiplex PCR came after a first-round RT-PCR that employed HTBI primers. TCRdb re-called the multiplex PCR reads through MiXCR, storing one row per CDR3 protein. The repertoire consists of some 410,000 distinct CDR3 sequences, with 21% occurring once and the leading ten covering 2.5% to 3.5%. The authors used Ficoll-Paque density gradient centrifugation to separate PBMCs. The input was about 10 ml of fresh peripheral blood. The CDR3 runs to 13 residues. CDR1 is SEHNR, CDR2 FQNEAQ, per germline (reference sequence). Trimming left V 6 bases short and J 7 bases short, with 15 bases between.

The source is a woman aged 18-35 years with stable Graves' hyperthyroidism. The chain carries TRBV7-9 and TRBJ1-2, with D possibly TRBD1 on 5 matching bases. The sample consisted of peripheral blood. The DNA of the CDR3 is TGTGCCAGCAGTCGAAGAGGACAAGTTGGCTACACCTTC. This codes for CASSRRGQVGYTF.